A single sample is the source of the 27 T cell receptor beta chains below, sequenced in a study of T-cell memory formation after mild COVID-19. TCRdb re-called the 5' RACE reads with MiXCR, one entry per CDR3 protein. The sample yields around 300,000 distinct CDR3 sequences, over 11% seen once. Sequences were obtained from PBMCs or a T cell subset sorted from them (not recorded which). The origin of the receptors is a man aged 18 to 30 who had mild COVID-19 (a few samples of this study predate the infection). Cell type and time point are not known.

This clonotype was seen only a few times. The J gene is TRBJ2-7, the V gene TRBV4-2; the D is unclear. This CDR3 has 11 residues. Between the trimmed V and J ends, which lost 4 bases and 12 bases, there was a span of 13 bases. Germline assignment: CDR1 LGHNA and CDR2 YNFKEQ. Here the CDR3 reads CASSPLLAPYF. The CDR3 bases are TGTGCCAGCAGCCCCCTGTTAGCACCGTACTTC.

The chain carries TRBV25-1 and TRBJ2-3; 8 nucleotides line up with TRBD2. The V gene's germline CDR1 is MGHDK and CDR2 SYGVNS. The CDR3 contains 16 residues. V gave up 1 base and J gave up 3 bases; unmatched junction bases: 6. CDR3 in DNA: TGTGCCAGCAGTGAATCACGGCGGGGGGTAACAGATACGCAGTATTTT. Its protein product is CASSESRRGVTDTQYF.

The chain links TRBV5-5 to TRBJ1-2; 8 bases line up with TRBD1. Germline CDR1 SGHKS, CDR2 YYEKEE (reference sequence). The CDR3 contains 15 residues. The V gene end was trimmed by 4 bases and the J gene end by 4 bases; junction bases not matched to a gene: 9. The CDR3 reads CASSPPQGAIYGYTF. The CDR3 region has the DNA TGTGCCAGCAGCCCACCCCAGGGGGCGATCTATGGCTACACCTTC.

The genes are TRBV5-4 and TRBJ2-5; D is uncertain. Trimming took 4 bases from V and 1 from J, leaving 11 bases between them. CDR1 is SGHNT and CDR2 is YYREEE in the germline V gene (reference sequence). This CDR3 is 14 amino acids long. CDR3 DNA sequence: TGTGCCAGCAGCCCATACAGCCTCCAAGAGACCCAGTACTTC. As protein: CASSPYSLQETQYF.

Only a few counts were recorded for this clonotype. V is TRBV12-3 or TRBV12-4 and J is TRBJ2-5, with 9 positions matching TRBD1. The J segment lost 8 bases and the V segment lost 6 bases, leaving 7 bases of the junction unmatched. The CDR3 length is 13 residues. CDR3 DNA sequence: TGTGCCAGCAGCCAAGACAGGGGGATAACCCAGTACTTC. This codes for CASSQDRGITQYF.

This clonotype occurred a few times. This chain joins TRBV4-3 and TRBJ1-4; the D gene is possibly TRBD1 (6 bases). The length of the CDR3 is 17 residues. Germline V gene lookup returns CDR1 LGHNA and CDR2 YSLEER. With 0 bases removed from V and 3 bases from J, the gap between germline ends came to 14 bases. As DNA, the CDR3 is TGCGCCAGCAGCCAAGATGGTAGAGGGGGTGCTAATGAAAAACTGTTTTTT. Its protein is CASSQDGRGGANEKLFF.

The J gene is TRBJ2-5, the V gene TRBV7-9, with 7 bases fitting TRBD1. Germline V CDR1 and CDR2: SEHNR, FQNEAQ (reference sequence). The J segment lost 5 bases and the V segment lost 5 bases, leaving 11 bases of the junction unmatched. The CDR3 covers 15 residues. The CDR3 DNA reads TGTGCCAGCAGCATGCCCTTTACAGGGGTGGAGACCCAGTACTTC. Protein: CASSMPFTGVETQYF. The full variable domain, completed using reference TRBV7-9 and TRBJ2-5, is DTGVSQNPRHKITKRGQNVTFRCDPISEHNRLYWYRQTLGQGPEFLTYFQNEAQLEKSRLLSDRFSAERPKGSFSTLEIQRTEQGDSAMYLCASSMPFTGVETQYFGPGTRLLVL.

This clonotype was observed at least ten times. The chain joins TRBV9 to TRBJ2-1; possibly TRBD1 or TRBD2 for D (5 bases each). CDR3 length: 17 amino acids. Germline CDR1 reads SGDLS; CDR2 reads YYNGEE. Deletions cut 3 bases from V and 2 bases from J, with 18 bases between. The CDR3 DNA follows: TGTGCCAGCAGCGCCGGGGTGGGGGTAAAGACCTACAATGAGCAGTTCTTC. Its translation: CASSAGVGVKTYNEQFF.

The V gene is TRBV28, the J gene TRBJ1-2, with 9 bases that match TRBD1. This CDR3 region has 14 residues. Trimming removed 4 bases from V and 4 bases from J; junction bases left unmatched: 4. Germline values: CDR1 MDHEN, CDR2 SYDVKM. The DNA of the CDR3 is TGTGCCAGCAGTTCGCAGGGACAGGGCTATGGCTACACCTTC. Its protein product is CASSSQGQGYGYTF.

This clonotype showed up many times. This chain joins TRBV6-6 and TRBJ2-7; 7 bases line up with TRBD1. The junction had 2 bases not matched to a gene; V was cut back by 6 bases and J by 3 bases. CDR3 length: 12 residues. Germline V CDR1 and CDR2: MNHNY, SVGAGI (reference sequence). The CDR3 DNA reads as TGTGCCAGCAGCCCAGGGGGCTACGAGCAGTACGTC. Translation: CASSPGGYEQYV.

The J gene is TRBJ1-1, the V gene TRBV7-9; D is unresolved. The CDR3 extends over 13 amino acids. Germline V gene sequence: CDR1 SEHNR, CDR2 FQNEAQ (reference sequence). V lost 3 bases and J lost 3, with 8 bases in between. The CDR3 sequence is CASSFSQDTEAFF. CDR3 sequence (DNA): TGTGCCAGCAGCTTCAGCCAGGACACTGAAGCTTTCTTT.

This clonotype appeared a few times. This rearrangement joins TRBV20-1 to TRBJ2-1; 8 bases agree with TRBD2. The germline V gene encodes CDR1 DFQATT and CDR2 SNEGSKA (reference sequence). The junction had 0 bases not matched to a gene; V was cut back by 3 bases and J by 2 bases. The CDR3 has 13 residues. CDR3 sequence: CSASGGAYNEQFF. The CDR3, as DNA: TGCAGTGCTAGCGGGGGGGCCTACAATGAGCAGTTCTTC.

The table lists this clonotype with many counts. CDR3 nucleotides: TGCGCCAGCAGCCAACCTACGGGTTATGGGTCCTACAATGAGCAGTTCTTC. Its protein product is CASSQPTGYGSYNEQFF. The chain combines TRBV4-1 with TRBJ2-1, with D uncertain. The V and J ends lost 2 bases and 1 base respectively, with 15 bases between them. The CDR3 totals 17 residues. Looked up from germline, CDR1 is MGHRA and CDR2 is YSYEKL.

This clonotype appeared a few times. CDR3 residues: CASSNFRDRGHEQYF. In DNA form, the CDR3 reads TGTGCCAGCAGCAATTTCCGGGACAGGGGGCACGAGCAGTACTTC. This sequence joins TRBV6-6 and TRBJ2-7; 12 bases map to TRBD1. This CDR3 comprises 15 residues. The V gene end was trimmed by 6 bases and the J gene end by 5 bases; junction bases not matched to a gene: 8. Germline-derived CDR1 and CDR2 are MNHNY and SVGAGI (reference sequence).

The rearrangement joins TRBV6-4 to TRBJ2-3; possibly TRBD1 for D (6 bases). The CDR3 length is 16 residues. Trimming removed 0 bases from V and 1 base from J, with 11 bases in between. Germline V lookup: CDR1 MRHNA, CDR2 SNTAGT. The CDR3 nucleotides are TGTGCCAGCAGTGACTCGACCAGGGGAGGCACAGATACGCAGTATTTT. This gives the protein CASSDSTRGGTDTQYF.

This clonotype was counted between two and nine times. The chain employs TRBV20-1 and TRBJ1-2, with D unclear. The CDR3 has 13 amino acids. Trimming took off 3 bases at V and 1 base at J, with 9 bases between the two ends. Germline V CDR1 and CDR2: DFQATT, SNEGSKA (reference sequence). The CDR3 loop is CSARVVVNYGYTF. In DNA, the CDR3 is TGCAGTGCTAGGGTGGTAGTTAACTATGGCTACACCTTC.

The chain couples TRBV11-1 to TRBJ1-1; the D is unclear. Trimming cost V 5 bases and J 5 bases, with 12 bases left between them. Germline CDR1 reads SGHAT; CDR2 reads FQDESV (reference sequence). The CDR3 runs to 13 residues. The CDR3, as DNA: TGTGCCAGCAGCACCAGTGGCATGACTGAAGCTTTCTTT. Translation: CASSTSGMTEAFF.

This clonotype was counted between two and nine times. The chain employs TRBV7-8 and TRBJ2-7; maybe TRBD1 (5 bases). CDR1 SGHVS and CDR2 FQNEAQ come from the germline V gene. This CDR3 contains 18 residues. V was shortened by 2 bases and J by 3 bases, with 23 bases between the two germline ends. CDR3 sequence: CASSLTEIPGLGHYEQYV. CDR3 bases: TGTGCCAGCAGCTTAACGGAAATCCCCGGGCTGGGGCACTACGAGCAGTACGTC.

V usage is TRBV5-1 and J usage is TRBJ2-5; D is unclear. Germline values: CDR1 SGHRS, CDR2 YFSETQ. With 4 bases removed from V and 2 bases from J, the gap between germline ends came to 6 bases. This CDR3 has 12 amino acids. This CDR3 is CASSKQQETQYF. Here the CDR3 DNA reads TGCGCCAGCAGCAAACAGCAAGAGACCCAGTACTTC.

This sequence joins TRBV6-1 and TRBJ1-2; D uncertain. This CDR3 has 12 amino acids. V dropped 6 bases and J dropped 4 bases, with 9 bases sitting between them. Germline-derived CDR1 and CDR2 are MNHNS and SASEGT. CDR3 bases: TGTGCCAGCAGCCTCCTCTCCTATGGCTACACCTTC. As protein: CASSLLSYGYTF.

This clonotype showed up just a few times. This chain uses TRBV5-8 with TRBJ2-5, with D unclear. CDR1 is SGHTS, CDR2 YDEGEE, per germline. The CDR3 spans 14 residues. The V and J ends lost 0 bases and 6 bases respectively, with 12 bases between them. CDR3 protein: CASSLVSGMKTQYF. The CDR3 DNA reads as TGTGCCAGCAGCTTGGTGTCAGGAATGAAGACCCAGTACTTC.

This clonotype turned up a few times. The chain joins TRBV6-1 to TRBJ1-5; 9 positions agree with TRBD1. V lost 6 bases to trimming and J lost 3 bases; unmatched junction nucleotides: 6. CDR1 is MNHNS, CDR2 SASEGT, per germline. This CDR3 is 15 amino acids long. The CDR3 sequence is CASRNRDRDNQPQHF. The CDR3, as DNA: TGTGCCAGCAGAAACCGGGACAGGGACAATCAGCCCCAGCATTTT.

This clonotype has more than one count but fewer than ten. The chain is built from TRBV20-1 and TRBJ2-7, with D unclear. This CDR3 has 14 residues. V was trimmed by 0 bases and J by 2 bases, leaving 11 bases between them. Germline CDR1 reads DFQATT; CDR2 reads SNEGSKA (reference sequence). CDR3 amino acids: CSARDRSGTYEQYF. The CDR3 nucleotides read TGCAGTGCTAGAGATCGGTCTGGGACCTACGAGCAGTACTTC.

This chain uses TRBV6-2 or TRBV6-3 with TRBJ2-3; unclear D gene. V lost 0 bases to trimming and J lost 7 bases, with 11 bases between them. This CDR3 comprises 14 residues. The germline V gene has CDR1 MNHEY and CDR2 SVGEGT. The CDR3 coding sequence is TGTGCCAGCAGTTACTCAGGGTCTCTCTATACGCAGTATTTT. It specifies CASSYSGSLYTQYF.

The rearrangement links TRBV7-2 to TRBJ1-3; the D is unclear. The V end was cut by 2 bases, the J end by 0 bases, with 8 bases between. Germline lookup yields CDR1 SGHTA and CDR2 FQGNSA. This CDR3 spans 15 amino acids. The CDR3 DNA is TGTGCCAGCAGCTTATCATCCCTCTCTGGAAACACCATATATTTT. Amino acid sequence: CASSLSSLSGNTIYF.

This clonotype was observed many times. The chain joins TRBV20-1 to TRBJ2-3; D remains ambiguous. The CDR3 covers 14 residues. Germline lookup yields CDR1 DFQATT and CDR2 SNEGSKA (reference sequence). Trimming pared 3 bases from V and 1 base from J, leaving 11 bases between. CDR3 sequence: CSASWGRGTDTQYF. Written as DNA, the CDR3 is TGCAGTGCTAGCTGGGGTCGGGGCACAGATACGCAGTATTTT.

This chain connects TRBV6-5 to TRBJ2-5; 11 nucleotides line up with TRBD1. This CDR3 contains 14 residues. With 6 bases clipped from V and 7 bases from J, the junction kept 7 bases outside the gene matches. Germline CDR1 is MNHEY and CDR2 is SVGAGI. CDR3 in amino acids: CASRWTGGSRTQYF. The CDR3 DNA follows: TGTGCCAGCAGGTGGACAGGGGGCTCGAGGACCCAGTACTTC.